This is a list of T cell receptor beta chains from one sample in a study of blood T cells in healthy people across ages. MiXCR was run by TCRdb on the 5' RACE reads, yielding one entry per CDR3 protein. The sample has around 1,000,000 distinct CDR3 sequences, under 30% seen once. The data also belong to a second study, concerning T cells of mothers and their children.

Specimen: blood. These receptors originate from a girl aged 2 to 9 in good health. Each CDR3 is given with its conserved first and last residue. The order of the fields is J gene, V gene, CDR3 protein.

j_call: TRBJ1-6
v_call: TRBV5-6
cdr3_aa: CASSPRRGIPLHF

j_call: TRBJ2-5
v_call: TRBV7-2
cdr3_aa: CASSLGLAGWETQYF

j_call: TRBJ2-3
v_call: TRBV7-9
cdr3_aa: CASSLVTAGTDTQYF

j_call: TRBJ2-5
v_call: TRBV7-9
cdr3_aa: CASSLGHAPEVWETQYF

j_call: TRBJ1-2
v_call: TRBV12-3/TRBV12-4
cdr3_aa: CAIQGNYGYTF

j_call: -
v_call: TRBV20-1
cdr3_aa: CSASGGGTYEQYF

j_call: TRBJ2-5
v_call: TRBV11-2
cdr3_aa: CASSPDPGMETQYF

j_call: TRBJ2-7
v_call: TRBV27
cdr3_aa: CASSFYGGNDYEQYF

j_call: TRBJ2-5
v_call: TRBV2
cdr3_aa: CASDDGSGETQYF

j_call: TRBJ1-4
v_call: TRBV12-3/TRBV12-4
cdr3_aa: CASSFRGQGDEKLFF